Below are 30 T cell receptor beta chains sequenced from a single sample in a study of blood T cell repertoires in COVID-19. Repertoires were generated with immunoSEQ multiplex PCR, while TCRdb's copy carries only in-frame clones and drops some. This sample has a few hundred thousand clones, with around 85% found just once. The sequencing sample was made of peripheral blood. The origin of the receptors is a woman aged 70-85 years with acute or convalescent COVID-19.

This chain uses TRBV6-5 with TRBJ2-3; possibly TRBD2 for D (6 bases). Between the trimmed V and J ends, which lost 2 bases and 0 bases, there was a span of 9 bases. The CDR3 spans 15 residues. Germline-derived CDR1 and CDR2 are MNHEY and SVGAGI. The CDR3 DNA reads as TGTGCCAGCAGTTACACCGGGACTAGCACAGATACGCAGTATTTT. Protein product: CASSYTGTSTDTQYF.

This clone is a singleton in its sample. The V and J genes are TRBV13 and TRBJ1-6; D is ambiguous. The ends were cut back, 5 bases at V and 9 bases at J, with 14 bases in the middle. The V gene's germline CDR1 is PRHDT and CDR2 FYEKMQ (reference sequence). CDR3 length equals 14 residues. CDR3 sequence reads: CASSRGESGSPLHF. For the CDR3, the DNA is TGTGCCAGCAGCCGAGGAGAATCGGGTTCACCCCTCCACTTT. Filled out from reference TRBV13 and TRBJ1-6, the complete variable domain reads AAGVIQSPRHLIKEKRETATLKCYPIPRHDTVYWYQQGPGQDPQFLISFYEKMQSDKGSIPDRFSAQQFSDYHSELNMSSLELGDSALYFCASSRGESGSPLHFGNGTRLTVT.

The rearrangement joins TRBV15 to TRBJ1-2; D is perhaps TRBD1 (5 bases). V was shortened by 0 bases and J by 8 bases, with 13 bases between the two germline ends. CDR1 LNHNV and CDR2 YYDKDF come from the germline V gene (reference sequence). The CDR3 is made up of 14 amino acids. CDR3 in DNA: TGTGCCACCAGCAGAGATCGGACACTCGGGGGCTACACCTTC. It encodes CATSRDRTLGGYTF.

The rearrangement uses TRBV6-6 and TRBJ1-6; D perhaps matches TRBD1 (5 bases). This CDR3 is built from 15 residues. Germline CDR1 reads MNHNY; CDR2 reads SVGAGI (reference sequence). Trimming removed 3 bases at V and 7 bases at J, with 13 bases between. The CDR3 sequence: CASSYRDLGNSPLHF. In nucleotides, the CDR3 is TGTGCCAGCAGTTATAGGGACTTAGGGAATTCACCCCTCCACTTT.

The chain joins TRBV30 to TRBJ2-3; 9 bases match TRBD2. Germline V lookup: CDR1 GTSNPN, CDR2 SVGIG (reference sequence). V shed 2 bases and J 8 bases; nucleotides not matched to a gene: 8. This CDR3 comprises 14 residues. The CDR3 bases are TGTGCCTGGAGTTCAGCGGGGGGTTTGGGTACGCAGTATTTT. It codes for CAWSSAGGLGTQYF.

The rearrangement joins TRBV5-1 to TRBJ1-4; no reliable D call. The germline V gene encodes CDR1 SGHRS and CDR2 YFSETQ. The CDR3 sequence is 15 residues long. Between the trimmed V and J ends, which lost 0 bases and 3 bases, there was a span of 9 bases. Written as DNA, the CDR3 is TGCGCCAGCAGCTTGGCCTCGGGGTCTAATGAAAAACTGTTTTTT. As protein: CASSLASGSNEKLFF.

CDR3 nucleotides: TGTGCCAGCAGCCCCCGAGACAGTAACTATGGCTACACCTTC. Translating gives CASSPRDSNYGYTF. The chain combines TRBV3-1 (or the pseudogene TRBV3-2) with TRBJ1-2, with D maybe TRBD1 (5 bases). Germline CDR1 reads LGHDT; CDR2 reads YNNKEL (reference sequence). This CDR3 has 14 amino acids. Trimming stripped 4 bases from V and 1 base from J, with 10 bases between.

This clone was counted between two and nine times. The chain combines TRBV14 with TRBJ1-2; D is undetermined. V was clipped by 6 bases and J by 6 bases, with 26 bases between them. Germline V lookup: CDR1 SGHDN, CDR2 FVKESK. The CDR3 has 17 amino acids. The CDR3 here is CASSNNVGSGKGNGYTF. CDR3 nucleotide sequence: TGTGCCAGCAGTAATAACGTAGGTTCGGGGAAAGGCAATGGCTACACCTTC.

In DNA, the CDR3 is TGTGCCAGCAGCTTTGAAAGGGGACTGACTGAAGCTTTCTTT. Translated: CASSFERGLTEAFF. This chain uses TRBV11-2 with TRBJ1-1, with TRBD1 as a possible D gene (5 bases). Germline values: CDR1 SGHAT, CDR2 FQNNGV. The CDR3 has 14 amino acids. The V end was cut by 3 bases, the J end by 5 bases, with 13 bases between. The entire variable domain, with the rest obtained from reference TRBV11-2 and TRBJ1-1, is as follows: EAGVAQSPRYKIIEKRQSVAFWCNPISGHATLYWYQQILGQGPKLLIQFQNNGVVDDSQLPKDRFSAERLKGVDSTLKIQPAKLEDSAVYLCASSFERGLTEAFFGQGTRLTVV.

This clone showed up just a few times. V is TRBV7-8 and J is TRBJ2-2; TRBD1 might be the D (6 bases). Germline CDR1 SGHVS, CDR2 FQNEAQ. V gave up 5 bases and J gave up 6 bases, with 16 bases separating them. The CDR3 contains 15 residues. The CDR3 DNA reads as TGTGCCAGCAGCGCGTACAGGGCAGGGTCCGGGGAGCTGTTTTTT. Its translation is CASSAYRAGSGELFF. The entire variable domain, with the rest obtained from reference TRBV7-8 and TRBJ2-2, is as follows: GAGVSQSPRYKVAKRGQDVALRCDPISGHVSLFWYQQALGQGPEFLTYFQNEAQLDKSGLPSDRFFAERPEGSVSTLKIQRTQQEDSAVYLCASSAYRAGSGELFFGEGSRLTVL.

This clone has only one observation. The CDR3 region is CASSQGRVGSNQPQHF. The CDR3, as DNA: TGTGCCAGCAGCCAAGGGAGGGTAGGAAGCAATCAGCCCCAGCATTTT. The V and J genes are TRBV4-2 and TRBJ1-5; D remains unclear. The germline V and J ends were trimmed by 1 base and 1 base, with 11 bases remaining between them. Germline V CDR1 and CDR2: LGHNA, YNFKEQ. This CDR3 region has 16 residues.

The chain links TRBV10-3 to TRBJ1-2; D gene unclear. Germline CDR1 is ENHRY and CDR2 is SYGVKD. With 0 bases removed from V and 2 bases from J, the gap between germline ends came to 13 bases. This CDR3 has 16 residues. CDR3 in amino acids: CAISESGTVKNYGYTF. Here the CDR3 DNA reads TGTGCCATCAGTGAGTCGGGCACAGTCAAGAACTATGGCTACACCTTC.

The chain combines TRBV11-3 with TRBJ2-3, with no clear D. The germline V and J ends were trimmed by 3 bases and 8 bases, with 18 bases remaining between them. CDR1 and CDR2 (germline): SGHNT, YENEEA. The CDR3 sequence is 15 residues long. CDR3 amino acids: CASSFSSGSAATQYF. CDR3 in DNA: TGTGCCAGCAGCTTTAGTTCCGGGTCCGCCGCTACGCAGTATTTT. Looking up the rest from reference TRBV11-3 and TRBJ2-3 gives the full variable domain: EAGVVQSPRYKIIEKKQPVAFWCNPISGHNTLYWYLQNLGQGPELLIRYENEEAVDDSQLPKDRFSAERLKGVDSTLKIQPAELGDSAVYLCASSFSSGSAATQYFGPGTRLTVL.

The chain recombines TRBV5-1 with TRBJ2-1, with 8 bases identical to TRBD1. Germline values: CDR1 SGHRS, CDR2 YFSETQ. V gave up 2 bases and J gave up 6 bases; unmatched junction bases: 7. The CDR3 length is 15 residues. For the CDR3, the DNA is TGCGCCAGCAGCTTAGGACAGGGCCTCTCCAATGAGCAGTTCTTC. Protein sequence: CASSLGQGLSNEQFF.

The chain combines TRBV6-1 with TRBJ1-3, with TRBD1 as a possible D gene (5 bases). Germline lookup yields CDR1 MNHNS and CDR2 SASEGT. Trimming took 3 bases from V and 0 from J, leaving 9 bases between them. This CDR3 is 15 amino acids long. The CDR3 loop is CASSDGHLSGNTIYF. As DNA, the CDR3 is TGTGCCAGCAGTGACGGACACCTCTCTGGAAACACCATATATTTT.

The chain employs TRBV6-6 and TRBJ2-7; 7 bases line up with TRBD1. V trimming: 2 bases; J trimming: 6 bases; junction bases outside the gene matches: 4. The germline V gene encodes CDR1 MNHNY and CDR2 SVGAGI (reference sequence). The CDR3 consists of 13 residues. The CDR3 sequence is CASSYPGTAEQYF. The CDR3 region has the DNA TGTGCCAGCAGTTACCCCGGGACAGCCGAGCAGTACTTC.

The gene calls are TRBV15 and TRBJ2-1, with D unresolved. The germline CDR1 and CDR2 sequences are LNHNV and YYDKDF (reference sequence). V dropped 0 bases and J dropped 11 bases, with 11 bases sitting between them. This CDR3 has 13 amino acids. The CDR3 region has the DNA TGTGCCACCAGCAGAGATCTAAAGCCTAAGCAGTTCTTC. This codes for CATSRDLKPKQFF.

V is TRBV7-2 and J is TRBJ2-5; TRBD2 might be the D (6 bases). CDR1 is SGHTA and CDR2 is FQGNSA in the germline V gene. This CDR3 spans 17 amino acids. V was pared by 2 bases and J by 9 bases, with 25 bases between. CDR3 DNA sequence: TGTGCCAGCAGCTTATGGAGTGGAGGGCAGTCCTCTGGGGCCCAGTACTTC. Amino acid sequence: CASSLWSGGQSSGAQYF.

In regard to this clone: The sample has other DNA sequences that encode this CDR3 too. The rearrangement links TRBV3-1 (or the pseudogene TRBV3-2) to TRBJ2-5; D might be TRBD1 (5 bases). This CDR3 is 13 amino acids long. Trimming removed 1 base at V and 2 bases at J, with 5 bases between. Germline CDR1 reads LGHDT; CDR2 reads YNNKEL (reference sequence). The CDR3 region has the DNA TGTGCCAGCAGCCAAGGACAGCAAGAGACCCAGTACTTC. This translates into CASSQGQQETQYF.

This clone has just a few counts. V and J are TRBV6-5 and TRBJ1-2; D is perhaps TRBD1 (5 bases). CDR3 length: 15 residues. Trimming took 2 bases from V and 4 from J, leaving 14 bases between them. Germline loops: CDR1 MNHEY, CDR2 SVGAGI. This chain's CDR3 is CASSYRVQGTYGYTF. CDR3 in DNA: TGTGCCAGCAGTTACAGGGTGCAGGGCACCTATGGCTACACCTTC.

In the case of this clone: At one end, the junction sequence differs from germline, possibly due to a read error. Here the CDR3 DNA reads TGTGCCAGCAGCCAAGATGGGTCAGGGGGGCGTCCCCCGGTCTTC. It translates to CASSQDGSGGRPPVF. The V and J genes are TRBV3-1 (or the pseudogene TRBV3-2) and TRBJ2-1; D perhaps matches TRBD1 (7 bases). The CDR3 length is 15 residues. The germline V gene has CDR1 LGHDT and CDR2 YNNKEL (reference sequence).

The chain is built from TRBV2 and TRBJ1-1; TRBD1 matches 8 bases. V dropped 6 bases and J dropped 6; count of bases not matched to a gene: 9. This CDR3 comprises 14 residues. Looked up from germline, CDR1 is SNHLY and CDR2 is FYNNEI. The CDR3 here is CASSGQGFNAEAFF. CDR3 coding DNA: TGTGCCAGCAGCGGACAGGGCTTTAACGCTGAAGCTTTCTTT.

This clone was detected a few times. Here the CDR3 reads CASSPGPTNEKLFF. CDR3 DNA: TGTGCCAGCAGCCCGGGTCCAACTAATGAAAAACTGTTTTTT. The chain combines TRBV4-2 with TRBJ1-4; the D is unclear. The V gene's germline CDR1 is LGHNA and CDR2 YNFKEQ. The CDR3 length is 14 residues. The ends were cut back, 4 bases at V and 0 bases at J, with 6 bases in the middle.

CDR3 coding DNA: TGTGCCACCAGCAGAGATATTGGGACAATGAACACTGAAGCTTTCTTT. This translates into CATSRDIGTMNTEAFF. V gene TRBV15 combines with J gene TRBJ1-1; D is possibly TRBD1 (6 bases). The length of the CDR3 is 16 residues. Trimming cost V 0 bases and J 0 bases, with 11 bases left between them. Germline V gene lookup returns CDR1 LNHNV and CDR2 YYDKDF (reference sequence).

The chain combines TRBV7-8 with TRBJ2-3; D may be TRBD2 (5 bases). The CDR3 has 13 amino acids. Germline CDR1 is SGHVS and CDR2 is FQNEAQ. Trimming cost V 1 base and J 8 bases, with 10 bases left between them. The DNA of the CDR3 is TGTGCCAGCAGCTTAGGCGCTGCGGGTACGCAGTATTTT. It translates to CASSLGAAGTQYF. Supplemented by reference TRBV7-8 and TRBJ2-3, the full variable domain reads GAGVSQSPRYKVAKRGQDVALRCDPISGHVSLFWYQQALGQGPEFLTYFQNEAQLDKSGLPSDRFFAERPEGSVSTLKIQRTQQEDSAVYLCASSLGAAGTQYFGPGTRLTVL.

This clone was seen only once. The chain employs TRBV10-1 and TRBJ2-2, with no clear D. The ends were cut back, 5 bases at V and 6 bases at J, with 7 bases in the middle. This CDR3 has 12 amino acids. Germline CDR1 and CDR2: WNHNN and SYGVQD (reference sequence). This chain's CDR3 is CASSQNAGELFF. CDR3 nucleotide sequence: TGCGCCAGCAGTCAAAATGCCGGGGAGCTGTTTTTT.

The chain couples TRBV5-1 to TRBJ1-2, with D hard to call. The CDR3 is 14 residues long. With 1 base removed from V and 1 base from J, the gap between germline ends came to 8 bases. CDR1 and CDR2 (germline): SGHRS, YFSETQ. CDR3 sequence reads: CASSLTALNYGYTF. As DNA, the CDR3 is TGCGCCAGCAGCTTGACAGCCCTTAACTATGGCTACACCTTC.

This clone came up once. The CDR3 protein is CATSKDRGSGNEQFF. CDR3 nucleotide sequence: TGTGCCACCAGCAAAGACAGGGGGAGTGGCAATGAGCAGTTCTTC. V usage is TRBV15 and J usage is TRBJ2-1, with 9 positions matching TRBD1. CDR1 and CDR2 from the germline V gene are LNHNV and YYDKDF (reference sequence). J lost 6 bases, V lost 4 bases, and 7 bases had no gene match. The CDR3 runs to 15 residues.

This clone came up once. V usage is TRBV6-5 and J usage is TRBJ1-2; 9 nucleotides agree with TRBD1. This CDR3 has 15 residues. The germline V gene has CDR1 MNHEY and CDR2 SVGAGI. Trimming took 6 bases from V and 2 from J; bases not matched to a gene: 7. CDR3 amino acids: CASSLDRGSNYGYTF. CDR3 bases: TGTGCCAGCAGCCTCGACAGGGGGTCGAACTATGGCTACACCTTC.

The chain is built from TRBV6-5 and TRBJ1-1; no clear D gene. CDR1 is MNHEY, CDR2 SVGAGI, per germline. The CDR3 covers 12 residues. The germline V and J ends were trimmed by 6 bases and 4 bases, with 9 bases remaining between them. The CDR3 reads CASRRLSTEAFF. The CDR3 DNA reads as TGTGCCAGCAGACGTTTGAGCACTGAAGCTTTCTTT.